This record concerns one TCR beta chain sequence. Its antigen is not known. There are 14 residues in the CDR3. V was trimmed by 3 bases and J by 5 bases, leaving 10 bases between them. Germline-derived CDR1 and CDR2 are SGHAT and FQNNGV. This entry is derived from a study of T cell repertoires in cytomegalovirus infection. Via MiXCR, TCRdb re-called the reads, giving one row per CDR3 protein. This sample has under 500,000 distinct CDR3 sequences; roughly 43% occur once, and the top ten carry 35% to 50%. This rearrangement joins TRBV11-2 to TRBJ1-4; possibly TRBD1 for D (5 bases). The source material was cultured PBMCs, sampled from culture after CMV antigen stimulation. The sequence was collected from a human donor in good health (CMV status not recorded). Some clones in this sample may be carry-over from other donors' samples. CDR3: CASSFGAENEKLFF. CDR3 sequence (DNA): TGTGCCAGCAGCTTCGGGGCGGAAAATGAAAAACTGTTTTTT.